The present TCR beta chain was sequenced within a study of blood T cell repertoires in COVID-19. About the research overall: Acute and convalescent COVID-19 specimens originated in the United States, Italy and Spain. The cDNA or gDNA used as material had been derived from T cells, B-cell-depleted T cells, or PBMCs.

Method: immunoSEQ multiplex PCR; TCRdb's copy keeps in-frame clones and lacks some. In the table there are about 83,000 clones, roughly 87% of which are singletons. Trimming cost V 5 bases and J 5 bases; bases outside gene matches: 9. Germline V gene data show CDR1 as MGHDK and CDR2 as SYGVNS. This CDR3 comprises 15 residues. The origin of this receptor is a woman aged 50 to 60 with active or convalescent COVID-19. Sequencing was performed on peripheral blood. V and J are TRBV25-1 and TRBJ2-5, with 9 bases identical to TRBD1. CDR3 amino acids: CASSLQGAPVETQYF. CDR3 coding DNA: TGTGCCAGCAGTCTACAGGGGGCGCCGGTCGAGACCCAGTACTTC.